The T cell receptor (beta chain) under discussion was sequenced for a study of blood T cell repertoires in COVID-19. Study-wide background: From the United States, Italy and Spain came samples of acute and convalescent COVID-19.

Germline V gene data show CDR1 as SGHVS and CDR2 as FNYEAQ. J gave up 2 bases and V 0 bases, and 15 bases lay outside the gene matches. The CDR3 has 20 residues. Authors' analysis steps: Nucleated cell counts were estimated from reference gene primer amplification. This table comes from immunoSEQ multiplex PCR, and its TCRdb copy is limited to in-frame clones, with some not included. D and trimming come from the DNA, and the V and J calls and clone size come from that table. The sample records some 420,000 clones, 75% to 90% being singletons. Sequenced sample: PBMCs or T cells enriched from blood (not recorded which). The gene calls are TRBV7-6 and TRBJ2-7; the match to TRBD2 covers 11 bases. The receptor was isolated from a man aged 25-40 years who had recovered from COVID-19. In nucleotides, the CDR3 is TGTGCCAGCAGCTTAGCTAAGTTCCTAGCGGGAGGCCGTAATCCCTACGAGCAGTACTTC. Encoded protein: CASSLAKFLAGGRNPYEQYF.